The present T cell receptor (gamma chain) was sequenced within a study of intestinal T cells in coeliac disease (dated by TCRdb to 2020 to 2022). Broadly, across the study: In the TRG cohort, coeliac patients were much younger than controls, with a mean age of about 17 years compared with 50 to 70 years. Duodenal biopsies from over 30 coeliac disease patients and approximately 20 non-coeliac controls were included in a second, larger TCR-gamma (TRG) cohort. In the TCR-delta (TRD) cohort, there were duodenal biopsies from roughly 11 coeliac disease patients and roughly 11 non-coeliac controls.

There are 14 amino acids in the CDR3, from cysteine to phenylalanine inclusive. Kept here is only the CDR3 DNA, which spans 42 bases and is read in frame from base 1. The germline V end is reduced by 8 bases and the J end by 6 bases; junction bases left unmatched: 14. Preparation of the library involved multiplex PCR. Sequenced using an Ion Torrent PGM. The LymphoTrack kit, which has primers carrying Illumina adapters, was used to amplify TRG repertoires from roughly 220 ng of biopsy DNA. TRG amplicons were cleaned up with AMPure XP beads, measured on a 2100 Bioanalyzer, and combined in equimolar amounts. Sequencing of TRG libraries was performed on an Ion PGM instrument. The paper's processing steps were these. Reads in which more than 10% of nucleotides fell below the per-patient third-quartile quality score were removed with FastX. Alignment of reads was performed with IMGT/HighV-QUEST so that V, D and J genes were assigned, CDR3 regions were identified and functionality was assessed. After the sequences were translated into amino acids, every sequence predicted to be non-functional was thrown out. CDR3s were split into kmers, with and without positional annotation; kmer frequencies underwent PCA, and samples were clustered using all 1023 combinations of PCs 1-10. Classification was validated by leave-one-out cross-validation, re-optimising parameters on the remaining samples each time. Shannon diversity was calculated with the vegan R package from repeated random subsamples, each the size of the lowest read count. Clonotypes were called again by TCRdb from the public reads via CATT, and duplicate nucleotide sequences were then merged into one entry. These V and J calls are TCRdb output, not the study's own analysis. Here the sample has about 770 gamma-chain clones; approximately 53% occur a single time. The ten top clones hold roughly a sixth of the sample.

For each case, genomic DNA was isolated from ten 5-um FFPE scrolls with the QIAamp DNA FFPE tissue kit. To test whether coeliac disease could be classified from the TCR repertoire, the study used duodenal biopsies that were formalin-fixed paraffin-embedded, fully anonymised, and surplus to diagnostic needs. Regarding this clone: Which antigen it targets is not known. No much larger clone exists at a distance of one base, and base qualities are not known.

The investigation overall reported the following: FFPE-derived DNA was found to be relatively degraded, and loss of a proportion of TCR sequences in each sample was likely caused by this degradation. Repeated CDR3 amino acid sequences could not be distinguished from PCR duplicates in the analysis. In training, clustering based on TRD kmers put all 20 or so biopsies in the right class, and the reported leave-one-out accuracy was roughly 90%. Of about 54 biopsies, around 50 (about 94%) were correctly classified by TRG clustering, which had a reported leave-one-out accuracy of roughly 90%. Coeliac and control groups differed significantly in age, although an age-split analysis did not yield significant classification.

This receptor chain uses TRGV10 and TRGJ1 or TRGJ2. TRGV10 is treated as an ORF (open reading frame) with a function not yet certain. This TCR derives from a human donor with celiac disease. The sample taken for sequencing was a duodenal biopsy. The CDR3 corresponds to CAAWDLWVFYKKLF. DNA sequence: TGTGCTGCGTGGGATTTGTGGGTTTTTTATAAGAAACTCTTT.